The 2 T cell receptor beta chains below all came from one sample that was sequenced in a study of cytomegalovirus exposure and HLA in healthy donors. Both 60 Vbeta primers and 13 Jbeta primers went into the PCR. TCRdb keeps only in-frame clones here, not all; method: immunoSEQ multiplex PCR. The sample records some 99,000 clones, roughly 76% being singletons. The sample taken for sequencing was PBMCs. Source of these receptors: a woman in her 50s in good health and CMV-seropositive.

This sequence joins TRBV9 and TRBJ1-2; tentatively, D is TRBD1 (5 bases). The ends were cut back, 0 bases at V and 6 bases at J, with 15 bases in the middle. Looked up from germline, CDR1 is SGDLS and CDR2 is YYNGEE. There are 15 residues in the CDR3. CDR3 amino acids: CASSVGGGAQNGYTF. The CDR3 DNA follows: TGTGCCAGCAGCGTAGGCGGTGGGGCTCAAAATGGCTACACCTTC.

The CDR3 protein is CASSGLAATGELFF. CDR3 nucleotide sequence: TGTGCCAGCAGTGGACTAGCGGCTACCGGGGAGCTGTTTTTT. The J gene is TRBJ2-2, the V gene TRBV2, with 9 bases lining up with TRBD2. J gave up 5 bases and V 4 bases, and 2 bases lay outside the gene matches. This CDR3 contains 14 residues. The germline gives CDR1 SNHLY, CDR2 FYNNEI. Supplemented by reference TRBV2 and TRBJ2-2, the full variable domain reads EPEVTQTPSHQVTQMGQEVILRCVPISNHLYFYWYRQILGQKVEFLVSFYNNEISEKSEIFDDQFSVERPDGSNFTLKIRSTKLEDSAMYFCASSGLAATGELFFGEGSRLTVL.